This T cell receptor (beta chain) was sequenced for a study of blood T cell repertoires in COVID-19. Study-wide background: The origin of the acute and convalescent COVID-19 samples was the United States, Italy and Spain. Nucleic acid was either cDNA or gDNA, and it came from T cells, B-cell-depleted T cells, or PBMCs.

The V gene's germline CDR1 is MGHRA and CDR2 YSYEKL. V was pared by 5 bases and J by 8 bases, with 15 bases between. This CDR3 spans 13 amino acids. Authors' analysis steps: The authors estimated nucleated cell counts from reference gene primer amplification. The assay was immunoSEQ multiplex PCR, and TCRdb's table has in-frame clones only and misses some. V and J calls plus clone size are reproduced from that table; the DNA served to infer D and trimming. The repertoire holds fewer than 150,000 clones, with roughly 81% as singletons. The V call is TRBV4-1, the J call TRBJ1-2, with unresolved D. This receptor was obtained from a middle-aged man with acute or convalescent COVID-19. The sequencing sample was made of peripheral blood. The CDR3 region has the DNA TGCGCCAGCAGCTTACGGGAATCCGGAGGCTACACCTTC. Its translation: CASSLRESGGYTF.